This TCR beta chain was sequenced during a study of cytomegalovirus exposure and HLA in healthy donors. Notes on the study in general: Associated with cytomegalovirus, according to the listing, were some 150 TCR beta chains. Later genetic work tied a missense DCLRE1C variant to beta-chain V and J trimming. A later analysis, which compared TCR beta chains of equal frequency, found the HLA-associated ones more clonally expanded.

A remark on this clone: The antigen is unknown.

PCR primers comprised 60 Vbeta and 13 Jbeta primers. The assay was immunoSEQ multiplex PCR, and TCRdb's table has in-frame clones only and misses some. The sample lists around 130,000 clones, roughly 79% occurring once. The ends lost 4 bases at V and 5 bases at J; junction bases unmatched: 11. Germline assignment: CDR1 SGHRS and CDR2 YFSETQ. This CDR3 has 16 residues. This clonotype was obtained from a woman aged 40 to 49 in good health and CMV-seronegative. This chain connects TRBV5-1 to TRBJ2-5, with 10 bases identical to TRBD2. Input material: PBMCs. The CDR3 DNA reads TGCGCCAGCAGCCAACAACCGGGACTAGCGCTTGAGACCCAGTACTTC. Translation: CASSQQPGLALETQYF.